Following are 17 T cell receptor beta chains from one sample sequenced in a study of T cell responses to AZD1222 COVID-19 vaccine. The protocol was immunoSEQ multiplex PCR, while the TCRdb copy is restricted to in-frame clones and leaves out a portion. This sample has 150,000 or so clones, with about 88% found just once. Material: peripheral blood, obtained on day 0 of AZD1222 vaccination. Source of these receptors: an adult in good health.

There are a few counts of this clone. The chain couples TRBV14 to TRBJ2-2; TRBD1 matches 7 bases. Germline loops: CDR1 SGHDN, CDR2 FVKESK. The CDR3 spans 17 residues. V dropped 1 base and J dropped 2; count of bases not matched to a gene: 7. The CDR3 sequence: CASSQGGQFLNTGELFF. The CDR3 DNA reads TGTGCCAGCAGCCAAGGGGGACAGTTTCTCAACACCGGGGAGCTGTTTTTT.

The genes are TRBV6-5 and TRBJ1-1, with D unclear. This CDR3 is 15 amino acids long. CDR1 and CDR2 (germline): MNHEY, SVGAGI. Trimming left V 5 bases short and J 0 bases short, with 13 bases between. The CDR3 is CASSRSRTVNTEAFF. Here the CDR3 DNA reads TGTGCCAGCAGTAGGAGTAGGACGGTGAACACTGAAGCTTTCTTT.

CDR3 in DNA: TGTGCCACCGGGGGGGAACGATTCAACACTGAAGCTTTCTTT. Protein: CATGGERFNTEAFF. J is TRBJ1-1 and V is TRBV6-5; perhaps TRBD1 as D (5 bases). CDR3 length equals 14 residues. V was cut by 10 bases and J by 2 bases, with 17 bases left in between. CDR1 is MNHEY, CDR2 SVGAGI, per germline.

The chain uses TRBV5-1 and TRBJ1-3, with D possibly being TRBD1 (5 bases). There are 15 residues in the CDR3. V shed 3 bases and J shed 0 bases, with 10 bases lying between them. Germline V gene sequence: CDR1 SGHRS, CDR2 YFSETQ. The CDR3 DNA reads TGCGCCAGCAGCTCCGGGGGGGGCTCTGGAAACACCATATATTTT. As protein: CASSSGGGSGNTIYF.

The chain is built from TRBV28 and TRBJ2-7; 7 bases are shared with TRBD1. CDR1 and CDR2 (germline): MDHEN, SYDVKM. Trimming at V came to 6 bases and at J to 1 base, leaving 3 bases not matched to a gene. The CDR3 length is 13 residues. In DNA form, the CDR3 reads TGTGCCAGCAGGGCGACAGGGTCCTACGAGCAGTACTTC. Encoded protein: CASRATGSYEQYF.

The V and J genes are TRBV4-1 and TRBJ2-1, with unresolved D. This CDR3 has 13 residues. The germline V and J ends were trimmed by 0 bases and 6 bases, with 6 bases remaining between them. CDR1 and CDR2 (germline): MGHRA, YSYEKL. The CDR3 here is CASSQDGRNEQFF. DNA of the CDR3: TGCGCCAGCAGCCAAGATGGCCGCAATGAGCAGTTCTTC.

Comments on this clone: Other DNA sequences in the sample encode the same CDR3. This chain joins TRBV2 and TRBJ2-3; unclear D gene. V was cut by 1 base and J by 1 base, with 0 bases left in between. The CDR3 has 12 amino acids. Germline CDR1 SNHLY, CDR2 FYNNEI. The CDR3 nucleotides are TGTGCCAGCAGTGAAGGCACAGATACGCAGTATTTT. Protein product: CASSEGTDTQYF. The full variable domain, rest sourced from reference TRBV2 and TRBJ2-3, is EPEVTQTPSHQVTQMGQEVILRCVPISNHLYFYWYRQILGQKVEFLVSFYNNEISEKSEIFDDQFSVERPDGSNFTLKIRSTKLEDSAMYFCASSEGTDTQYFGPGTRLTVL.

V and J are TRBV9 and TRBJ1-1; 8 nucleotides line up with TRBD1. The CDR3 is 13 residues long. Trimming took 3 bases from V and 5 from J; bases not matched to a gene: 3. CDR1 SGDLS and CDR2 YYNGEE come from the germline V gene. CDR3 region: CASSGYRGTEAFF. Written as DNA, the CDR3 is TGTGCCAGCAGCGGATACAGGGGGACTGAAGCTTTCTTT.

This clone was observed once. The chain employs TRBV6-5 and TRBJ1-4; D might be TRBD1 (5 bases). Per germline, CDR1 MNHEY and CDR2 SVGAGI. This CDR3 has 14 residues. Between the trimmed V and J ends, which lost 6 bases and 2 bases, there was a span of 10 bases. The CDR3 nucleotides read TGTGCCAGCAGCAGGGAAGGGACTAATGAAAAACTGTTTTTT. Residues: CASSREGTNEKLFF.

The chain recombines TRBV29-1 with TRBJ2-7; no clear D. This CDR3 has 11 amino acids. V gave up 3 bases and J gave up 6 bases, with 9 bases separating them. CDR1 and CDR2 (germline): SQVTM, ANQGSEA. This CDR3 reads CSVESPVEQYF. The CDR3 nucleotides read TGCAGCGTTGAGAGTCCCGTCGAGCAGTACTTC.

The chain employs TRBV4-1 and TRBJ1-2; no firm D call. The ends were cut back, 7 bases at V and 7 bases at J, with 16 bases in the middle. Germline V lookup: CDR1 MGHRA, CDR2 YSYEKL. The CDR3 length is 13 residues. The CDR3 sequence: CASKGLPARGYTF. The CDR3 DNA follows: TGCGCCAGCAAAGGCCTCCCAGCTCGTGGCTACACCTTC.

V and J are TRBV4-3 and TRBJ1-6; D is undetermined. Trimming took 0 bases from V and 10 from J, leaving 10 bases between them. The germline gives CDR1 LGHNA, CDR2 YSLEER. The CDR3 totals 14 residues. The CDR3 region is CASSQDFGVSPLHF. In DNA form, the CDR3 reads TGCGCCAGCAGCCAAGATTTTGGGGTATCACCCCTCCACTTT.

The chain has TRBV4-3 and TRBJ1-1; TRBD1 is a possible D gene (6 bases). The germline V gene encodes CDR1 LGHNA and CDR2 YSLEER. V was shortened by 2 bases and J by 7 bases, with 17 bases between the two germline ends. The CDR3 consists of 15 residues. In DNA form, the CDR3 reads TGCGCCAGCAGCCAAAGGGGGGTGATTCAAGGTGAAGCTTTCTTT. It is translated as CASSQRGVIQGEAFF.

V and J are TRBV4-1 and TRBJ2-3; TRBD2 matches 15 bases. The germline V gene encodes CDR1 MGHRA and CDR2 YSYEKL. This CDR3 contains 16 residues. V lost 6 bases and J lost 4; bases outside the gene matches: 5. CDR3 sequence (DNA): TGCGCCAGCAGGAGGACTAGCGGGGGGGCTGCAGATACGCAGTATTTT. This encodes CASRRTSGGAADTQYF.

J is TRBJ1-6 and V is TRBV7-9; the match to TRBD1 covers 9 bases. The CDR3 length is 14 residues. J gave up 10 bases and V 7 bases, and 8 bases lay outside the gene matches. Germline V gene lookup returns CDR1 SEHNR and CDR2 FQNEAQ (reference sequence). CDR3 protein: CASTQGQGQSPLHF. DNA for the CDR3: TGTGCCAGCACCCAGGGACAGGGTCAATCACCCCTCCACTTT.

This CDR3 reads CASSLDTYEQYF. DNA of the CDR3: TGTGCCAGCAGCTTAGACACCTACGAGCAGTACTTC. The rearrangement joins TRBV11-3 to TRBJ2-7; D gene uncertain. Germline values: CDR1 SGHNT, CDR2 YENEEA. The V end lost 0 bases, the J end lost 2 bases, and 2 bases lay between the germline ends. This CDR3 has 12 residues.

The genes are TRBV11-2 and TRBJ1-1, with D possibly TRBD1 on 5 matching bases. The CDR3 is 13 residues long. CDR1 and CDR2 (germline): SGHAT, FQNNGV. The V and J ends lost 0 bases and 10 bases respectively, with 12 bases between them. The CDR3 sequence: CASSLEPREGAFF. In DNA, the CDR3 is TGTGCCAGCAGCTTAGAGCCCAGGGAGGGAGCTTTCTTT.